This T cell receptor (beta chain) was observed in a study of response to subunit inactivated influenza vaccine. Via MiXCR, TCRdb re-called the RT-PCR reads, giving one row per CDR3 protein. Of about 700,000 distinct CDR3 sequences in the sample, around 15% were seen once. V was clipped by 4 bases and J by 4 bases, with 18 bases between them. The CDR3 contains 15 residues. CDR1 is SGHRS, CDR2 YFSETQ, per germline. This clonotype was detected many times. The TCR comes from a man between 45 and 60 years old who received an inactivated influenza vaccine. This chain links TRBV5-1 with TRBJ2-7; D unclear. This specimen was PBMCs from blood, taken roughly 2 weeks before vaccination. CDR3 DNA sequence: TGCGCCAGCAGCAGTGAATGGCGGCTTAAATACGAGCAGTACTTC. Translated: CASSSEWRLKYEQYF.